A single sample is the source of the 3 T cell receptor beta chains below, sequenced in a study of CD8+ T cells in alopecia areata. Extracted from the samples, RNA was reverse transcribed into cDNA to serve as the sequencing template. TCRdb's table, derived via immunoSEQ multiplex PCR, lists solely in-frame clones and lacks some. Of some 170,000 clones in the sample, roughly 70% were seen once. Here the sequenced sample was CD8+ T cells sorted from blood, taken at week 0. The origin of the receptors is a human donor with alopecia areata.

This rearrangement joins TRBV27 to TRBJ2-3; possibly TRBD1 for D (5 bases). Germline V lookup: CDR1 MNHEY, CDR2 SMNVEV (reference sequence). This CDR3 has 15 amino acids. V was trimmed by 2 bases and J by 3 bases, leaving 12 bases between them. Here the CDR3 reads CASSLSPPGTDTQYF. The DNA of the CDR3 is TGTGCCAGCAGTTTAAGCCCCCCAGGGACAGATACGCAGTATTTT.

This sequence joins TRBV11-2 and TRBJ1-2; the D gene is possibly TRBD1 (5 bases). CDR3 length: 14 amino acids. V lost 4 bases and J 0 bases, leaving 9 bases between the germline ends. CDR1 is SGHAT, CDR2 FQNNGV, per germline. CDR3 sequence (DNA): TGTGCCAGCAGCTACCGGGGCCCTAACTATGGCTACACCTTC. This gives the protein CASSYRGPNYGYTF.

This clone was observed a few times. As DNA, the CDR3 is TGTGCCAGCAGTTTTACAGGGGCTACACCGAAACAAGCTTTCTTT. This codes for CASSFTGATPKQAFF. V usage is TRBV6-5 and J usage is TRBJ1-1, with 7 bases matching TRBD1. Germline trimming cut 4 bases from V and 9 bases from J; bases unmatched to any gene: 14. The CDR3 has 15 residues. CDR1 and CDR2 from the germline V gene are MNHEY and SVGAGI.